Listed here are 23 T cell receptor beta chains from one sample, sequenced in a study of response to subunit inactivated influenza vaccine. TCRdb re-analysed the RT-PCR reads in MiXCR, keeping a single row per CDR3 protein. This sample yields hundreds of thousands of distinct CDR3 sequences, of which approximately 15% are seen a single time; 3% belongs to the top ten. The material was CD4+ T cells sorted from PBMCs, obtained roughly 24 months after vaccination. The origin of the receptors is a man aged 50 to 69 who received an inactivated influenza vaccine.

This clonotype has a handful of counts. The V and J genes are TRBV10-3 and TRBJ1-1; unclear D gene. V lost 3 bases and J 3 bases, leaving 8 bases between the germline ends. The CDR3 has 13 residues. The germline V gene has CDR1 ENHRY and CDR2 SYGVKD. Written as DNA, the CDR3 is TGTGCCATCAGTGAAAACTTGGACACTGAAGCTTTCTTT. As protein: CAISENLDTEAFF.

This clonotype has just a few counts. The V gene is TRBV20-1, the J gene TRBJ1-1, with D perhaps TRBD1 (6 bases). Trimming pared 6 bases from V and 6 bases from J, leaving 17 bases between. The CDR3 runs to 13 residues. Per the germline V gene, CDR1 is DFQATT and CDR2 is SNEGSKA (reference sequence). The chain's CDR3 is CSAQQGLRAEAFF. Written as DNA, the CDR3 is TGCAGTGCACAACAGGGACTACGGGCTGAAGCTTTCTTT.

This clonotype has only a few counts. The chain uses TRBV7-9 and TRBJ2-7; possibly TRBD1 for D (6 bases). In germline, CDR1 is SEHNR, CDR2 FQNEAQ (reference sequence). Trimming shortened V by 1 base and J by 1 base, and 14 bases separated the two germline ends. The CDR3 covers 16 residues. The CDR3 nucleotides read TGTGCCAGCAGCTTAGGTAGATCCGGACAGTCCTACGAGCAGTACTTC. Translating it yields CASSLGRSGQSYEQYF.

The genes are TRBV6-1 and TRBJ2-2; 9 bases match TRBD1. The CDR3 extends over 15 amino acids. Trimming removed 6 bases from V and 4 bases from J; junction bases left unmatched: 6. Germline V lookup: CDR1 MNHNS, CDR2 SASEGT. CDR3 nucleotides: TGTGCCAGCAGCAACAGGGGGCTTGCCACCGGGGAGCTGTTTTTT. This codes for CASSNRGLATGELFF.

This clonotype was counted between two and nine times. The DNA of the CDR3 is TGTGCCAGCAGCTTACACGGCGGAGAATACAATGAGCAGTTCTTC. Translation: CASSLHGGEYNEQFF. The gene calls are TRBV9 and TRBJ2-1, with no clear D. Germline CDR1 SGDLS, CDR2 YYNGEE. V lost 4 bases, J lost 4 bases, and 15 bases lay in between. The CDR3 contains 15 residues.

This clonotype was seen a few times. CDR3 sequence: CASSQDPGLGYNEQFF. CDR3 sequence (DNA): TGCGCCAGCAGCCAAGACCCGGGACTGGGGTACAATGAGCAGTTCTTC. The J gene is TRBJ2-1, the V gene TRBV4-3; TRBD2 is a possible D gene (6 bases). The length of the CDR3 is 16 residues. Germline CDR1 reads LGHNA; CDR2 reads YSLEER. V was trimmed by 0 bases and J by 4 bases, leaving 13 bases between them.

This rearrangement joins TRBV6-1 to TRBJ2-3; D might be TRBD2 (6 bases). The CDR3 runs 15 residues. Trimming shortened V by 2 bases and J by 0 bases, and 9 bases separated the two germline ends. Germline V gives CDR1 MNHNS, CDR2 SASEGT. The CDR3 DNA follows: TGTGCCAGCAGTGAACTCCTAGCGAGCACAGATACGCAGTATTTT. Its protein product is CASSELLASTDTQYF.

This chain uses TRBV20-1 with TRBJ1-2; D gene uncertain. CDR3 length: 12 amino acids. V was pared by 0 bases and J by 4 bases, with 6 bases between. Germline CDR1 reads DFQATT; CDR2 reads SNEGSKA (reference sequence). The CDR3 nucleotides are TGCAGTGCTAGAGATCCGCGCTATGGCTACACCTTC. Residues: CSARDPRYGYTF.

This clonotype has only a few counts. This rearrangement joins TRBV7-9 to TRBJ1-2, with 9 bases fitting TRBD1. This CDR3 is 16 amino acids long. Germline trimming cut 5 bases from V and 3 bases from J; bases unmatched to any gene: 10. Per the germline V gene, CDR1 is SEHNR and CDR2 is FQNEAQ (reference sequence). CDR3 in amino acids: CASSRSRDRVDYGYTF. The CDR3 coding sequence is TGTGCCAGCAGCCGGTCCCGGGACAGGGTGGACTATGGCTACACCTTC.

DNA of the CDR3: TGTGCCAGCAGTTTTTCCGGGAAGGGTGAGCAGTTCTTC. Translation: CASSFSGKGEQFF. The V call is TRBV6-2 or TRBV6-3, the J call TRBJ2-1; a possible D gene is TRBD2 (5 bases). The V gene's germline CDR1 is MNHEY and CDR2 SVGEGT. V was shortened by 4 bases and J by 9 bases, with 13 bases between the two germline ends. The CDR3 runs 13 residues.

The V call is TRBV19, the J call TRBJ2-1; the D gene is possibly TRBD1 (6 bases). The CDR3 consists of 17 residues. V dropped 4 bases and J dropped 1 base, with 17 bases sitting between them. Per germline, CDR1 LNHDA and CDR2 SQIVND (reference sequence). CDR3 region: CASSSRRVQGSYNEQFF. CDR3 bases: TGTGCCAGTAGTAGCCGCCGCGTACAGGGATCCTACAATGAGCAGTTCTTC. Complete variable domain (other parts from reference TRBV19 and TRBJ2-1): DGGITQSPKYLFRKEGQNVTLSCEQNLNHDAMYWYRQDPGQGLRLIYYSQIVNDFQKGDIAEGYSVSREKKESFPLTVTSAQKNPTAFYLCASSSRRVQGSYNEQFFGPGTRLTVL.

The table lists this clonotype with many counts. The chain links TRBV29-1 to TRBJ2-3; maybe TRBD1 (5 bases). The germline V gene has CDR1 SQVTM and CDR2 ANQGSEA. This CDR3 spans 13 amino acids. Trimming left V 2 bases short and J 5 bases short, with 11 bases between. The DNA of the CDR3 is TGCAGCGTTGAATTCCCGACAGTAGATACGCAGTATTTT. Translating it yields CSVEFPTVDTQYF.

This clonotype appeared a few times. The chain employs TRBV7-3 and TRBJ2-1; D could derive from TRBD1 or TRBD2 (5 bases each). Germline V gene data show CDR1 as SGHTA and CDR2 as FQGTGA. V was trimmed by 5 bases and J by 7 bases, leaving 18 bases between them. The CDR3 loop spans 15 amino acids. The CDR3 reads CASSEAGLGVNEQFF. In DNA form, the CDR3 reads TGTGCCAGCAGCGAAGCCGGGCTGGGGGTGAATGAGCAGTTCTTC. Variable domain in full (rest from reference TRBV7-3 and TRBJ2-1): GAGVSQTPSNKVTEKGKYVELRCDPISGHTALYWYRQSLGQGPEFLIYFQGTGAADDSGLPNDRFFAVRPEGSVSTLKIQRTERGDSAVYLCASSEAGLGVNEQFFGPGTRLTVL.

The V gene is TRBV6-1, the J gene TRBJ1-3; no firm D call. This CDR3 is built from 14 residues. V lost 1 base, J lost 2 bases, and 6 bases lay in between. Germline loops: CDR1 MNHNS, CDR2 SASEGT. The DNA for the CDR3 is TGTGCCAGCAGTGAAGTGAGGACTGGAAACACCATATATTTT. Amino acids: CASSEVRTGNTIYF.

This clonotype has just a few counts. The V call is TRBV3-1, the J call TRBJ2-7; D possibly corresponds to TRBD1 (5 bases). V lost 1 base, J lost 6 bases, and 13 bases lay in between. Germline V gives CDR1 LGHDT, CDR2 YNNKEL (reference sequence). This CDR3 comprises 14 residues. CDR3 in DNA: TGTGCCAGCAGCCAAGGGGCGAGTGGGGCCGAGCAGTACTTC. This codes for CASSQGASGAEQYF.

This clonotype was recorded at least ten times. The genes are TRBV28 and TRBJ2-3; D assignment may be TRBD1 or TRBD2 (5 bases each). There are 13 residues in the CDR3. Trimming took 7 bases from V and 1 from J, leaving 9 bases between them. Germline CDR1 MDHEN, CDR2 SYDVKM. The CDR3 DNA reads as TGTGCCAGCAACGGGGCTGGCACAGATACGCAGTATTTT. As protein: CASNGAGTDTQYF.

This clonotype was detected only a few times. A single base separates this from a much larger clone, so it may be a read error. The rearrangement links TRBV6-1 to TRBJ2-4, with a weak D call TRBD2 (5 bases). The CDR3 sequence is 13 residues long. V shed 6 bases and J shed 1 base, with 7 bases lying between them. The germline CDR1 and CDR2 sequences are MNHNS and SASEGT. Here the CDR3 DNA reads TGTGCCAGCAGCCCGGGGGCCAAAAACATTCAGTACTTC. Its protein product is CASSPGAKNIQYF.

This rearrangement joins TRBV4-1 to TRBJ1-5; D is undetermined. Germline CDR1 MGHRA, CDR2 YSYEKL. The CDR3 totals 16 residues. V was clipped by 2 bases and J by 0 bases, with 11 bases between them. The DNA of the CDR3 is TGCGCCAGCAGCCAAACCTTGGTGGGTAGCAATCAGCCCCAGCATTTT. Translated: CASSQTLVGSNQPQHF.

V and J are TRBV24-1 and TRBJ2-2; D is unresolved. CDR1 is KGHDR, CDR2 SFDVKD, per germline. The CDR3 is made up of 15 amino acids. V lost 7 bases and J 1 base, leaving 12 bases between the germline ends. The chain's CDR3 is CATRSEHQNTGELFF. CDR3 bases: TGTGCCACCAGATCTGAGCACCAGAACACCGGGGAGCTGTTTTTT.

This clonotype has a handful of counts. This chain uses TRBV11-2 with TRBJ2-5; 14 bases agree with TRBD2. Germline V gives CDR1 SGHAT, CDR2 FQNNGV. There are 19 residues in the CDR3. J was trimmed by 4 bases and V by 5 bases; bases with no gene match: 15. The CDR3 sequence is CASSPPLTSGRAMGETQYF. The CDR3 nucleotides read TGTGCCAGCAGCCCTCCTCTGACTAGCGGGAGGGCCATGGGAGAGACCCAGTACTTC.

This clonotype showed up just a few times. The rearrangement links TRBV20-1 to TRBJ2-7; D is possibly TRBD1 or TRBD2 (5 bases each). Trimming took 5 bases from V and 3 from J, leaving 14 bases between them. Germline V gene lookup returns CDR1 DFQATT and CDR2 SNEGSKA (reference sequence). There are 13 residues in the CDR3. CDR3 sequence (DNA): TGCAGTGCTGCGGCCGGGGCCCACTACGAGCAGTACTTC. Encoded protein: CSAAAGAHYEQYF.

This chain links TRBV7-2 with TRBJ2-3; 9 nucleotides line up with TRBD2. In germline, CDR1 is SGHTA, CDR2 FQGNSA. CDR3 length equals 15 residues. Trimming took 3 bases from V and 2 from J; bases not matched to a gene: 3. The CDR3 sequence: CASSLTSGHTDTQYF. Here the CDR3 DNA reads TGTGCCAGCAGCTTGACTAGCGGACACACAGATACGCAGTATTTT. Looking up the rest from reference TRBV7-2 and TRBJ2-3 gives the full variable domain: GAGVSQSPSNKVTEKGKDVELRCDPISGHTALYWYRQSLGQGLEFLIYFQGNSAPDKSGLPSDRFSAERTGGSVSTLTIQRTQQEDSAVYLCASSLTSGHTDTQYFGPGTRLTVL.

This clonotype was detected many times. The genes are TRBV5-1 and TRBJ2-5; D remains ambiguous. Looked up from germline, CDR1 is SGHRS and CDR2 is YFSETQ. CDR3 length: 13 residues. The V gene lost 7 bases and the J gene lost 1 base, with 11 bases spanning the gap. In DNA, the CDR3 is TGCGCCAGCTCTCGAGACTTCCAAGAGACCCAGTACTTC. Amino acids: CASSRDFQETQYF.